This T cell receptor beta chain came from a study of blood T cell repertoires in COVID-19. The overall study: Some COVID-19 samples were acute and others convalescent; all came from the United States, Italy and Spain. The cDNA or gDNA used as material had been derived from T cells, B-cell-depleted T cells, or PBMCs.

About this clone itself: A read error may account for a junction end that differs from germline.

In the authors' methods: Amplification from reference gene primers served as the basis for estimated nucleated cell counts. Libraries were prepared by immunoSEQ multiplex PCR; TCRdb keeps only in-frame clonotypes and omits some of them. V and J calls and clone size are as listed in that table; D and trimming were resolved from the DNA. The repertoire consists of about 220,000 clones, with 84% occurring once and the leading ten covering 5.1%. CDR1 is SNHLY, CDR2 FYNNEI, per germline. CDR3 size: 14 residues. Sequenced material: peripheral blood. J is TRBJ2-7 and V is TRBV2, with D possibly being TRBD1 (7 bases). This receptor was taken from a woman in her sixties who had recovered from COVID-19. CDR3 in DNA: TGTGCCAGCAGGGAAGCCGGACAGGCCGGGGGGCAGTACTTC. Its protein product is CASREAGQAGGQYF.